This TCR beta chain was obtained from a study of T cell repertoires in cytomegalovirus infection. TCRdb recomputed calls from the reads with MiXCR, one row per CDR3 protein. In the table there are 200,000 to 300,000 distinct CDR3 sequences, roughly an eighth of which are singletons. This CDR3 is 15 amino acids long. V shed 3 bases and J 4 bases; nucleotides not matched to a gene: 7. Germline V lookup: CDR1 LNHDA, CDR2 SQIVND (reference sequence). This clonotype was observed a handful of times. This receptor was obtained from a human donor in good health (CMV status not recorded). Some clones in this sample may be carry-over from other donors' samples. This chain connects TRBV19 to TRBJ2-7; 9 nucleotides align to TRBD2. Source material: PBMCs. The CDR3 DNA reads as TGTGCCAGTAGTATCGGGACTAGCAAGAGTTACGAGCAGTACTTC. It codes for CASSIGTSKSYEQYF.